This T cell receptor beta chain was recovered during a study of PD-1 blockade in mismatch repair-deficient tumors. Clones were read by immunoSEQ multiplex PCR, and TCRdb kept only the in-frame ones, dropping some. The sample includes some 85,000 clones, 80% to 90% of them seen just once. V was shortened by 7 bases and J by 4 bases, with 13 bases between the two germline ends. The germline CDR1 and CDR2 sequences are SGHAT and FQNNGV. The CDR3 covers 13 residues. This sequence originates from an adult with mismatch repair-deficient cancer. The chain couples TRBV11-2 to TRBJ1-2; the D gene is possibly TRBD1 (5 bases). The specimen was peripheral blood, collected 44 weeks after starting pembrolizumab. As DNA, the CDR3 is TGTGCCAGCACCGGGGGGGGATTCTATGGCTACACCTTC. It is translated as CASTGGGFYGYTF.